This TCR beta chain was found in a study of T cells in Graves' hyperthyroidism and ophthalmopathy. Findings of the study overall: Before onset, by a median of 6.5 months, the model predicted ophthalmopathy.

This clonotype was counted at least ten times. Its antigen is not identified. Graves' hyperthyroidism was deemed stable given no ophthalmopathy progression within 18 months. Amplified TCR beta CDR3 regions derived from RNA transcripts. TCR CDR3 regions were first amplified by RT-PCR with HTBI primers. Each CDR3 protein is one row after TCRdb ran MiXCR on the multiplex PCR reads. The sample records 600,000 to 900,000 distinct CDR3 sequences, around 15% being singletons. Germline lookup yields CDR1 SGHTA and CDR2 FQGNSA. Trimming took 2 bases from V and 9 from J; bases not matched to a gene: 15. This CDR3 is built from 17 residues.

The TCR comes from a man aged 18 to 30 with Graves' hyperthyroidism. V gene TRBV7-2 combines with J gene TRBJ2-1, with 8 bases that match TRBD2. Sample: blood. The CDR3: CASSLIRTSISQGEQFF. CDR3 sequence (DNA): TGTGCCAGCAGCTTAATCAGGACTAGCATTAGTCAGGGTGAGCAGTTCTTC. Looking up the rest from reference TRBV7-2 and TRBJ2-1 gives the full variable domain: GAGVSQSPSNKVTEKGKDVELRCDPISGHTALYWYRQSLGQGLEFLIYFQGNSAPDKSGLPSDRFSAERTGGSVSTLTIQRTQQEDSAVYLCASSLIRTSISQGEQFFGPGTRLTVL.